The clone carrying this T cell receptor (beta chain) was seen only a few times. Its antigen is not identified. The investigators amplified TCR beta CDR3 regions from RNA transcripts. HTBI primers were used for first-round RT-PCR of the TCR CDR3. TCRdb fed the multiplex PCR reads into MiXCR, producing one record per CDR3 protein. The data hold roughly 500,000 distinct CDR3 sequences, with approximately 23% observed a single time. The sample originates from a study of T cells in Graves' hyperthyroidism and ophthalmopathy. Study-wide results and caveats: Ophthalmopathy could be told apart from stable hyperthyroidism with a 13 V-J model.

This CDR3 comprises 14 residues. Germline loops: CDR1 MNHNY, CDR2 SVGAGI (reference sequence). With 2 bases removed from V and 8 bases from J, the gap between germline ends came to 14 bases. The J gene is TRBJ2-3, the V gene TRBV6-6, with D maybe TRBD2 (5 bases). The receptor was isolated from a woman aged 70-85 years with Graves' ophthalmopathy. The source material was blood. The CDR3 region is CASSYGSPAGTQYF. The DNA for the CDR3 is TGTGCCAGCAGTTACGGCTCCCCGGCGGGTACGCAGTATTTT.